This TCR beta chain is drawn from a study of blood T cells in healthy people across ages. Regarding the study as a whole: Older age coincided with a roughly linear decline in TCR beta diversity per million T cells. Among long-lived donors, naive CD4+ cells were more numerous and diversity higher than in aged donors.

Remarks on this clonotype: Antigen specificity is unknown.

The germline V gene has CDR1 SGHTA and CDR2 FQGNSA. Trimming cost V 2 bases and J 7 bases; bases outside gene matches: 15. This CDR3 is built from 18 residues. PCR was performed a second time for about 7 to 11 cycles using a sample-barcoded 5' primer and a J-beta primer mix. The template-switch adaptor was a 5' adaptor with 12 random nucleotides. It tagged each cDNA molecule. MiXCR was run by TCRdb on the 5' RACE reads, yielding one entry per CDR3 protein. The sample has hundreds of thousands of distinct CDR3 sequences; 48% are singletons. PBMCs were isolated at a quantity of at least 7 million per sample.

The gene calls are TRBV7-2 and TRBJ2-1, with TRBD1 identical over 9 bases. The origin of this receptor is a man in his thirties or forties in good health. Sequencing was performed on blood. In DNA, the CDR3 is TGTGCCAGCAGCTTAATTATGGCCAACAGGGGGCTAGGGAATGAGCAGTTCTTC. Its translation: CASSLIMANRGLGNEQFF.